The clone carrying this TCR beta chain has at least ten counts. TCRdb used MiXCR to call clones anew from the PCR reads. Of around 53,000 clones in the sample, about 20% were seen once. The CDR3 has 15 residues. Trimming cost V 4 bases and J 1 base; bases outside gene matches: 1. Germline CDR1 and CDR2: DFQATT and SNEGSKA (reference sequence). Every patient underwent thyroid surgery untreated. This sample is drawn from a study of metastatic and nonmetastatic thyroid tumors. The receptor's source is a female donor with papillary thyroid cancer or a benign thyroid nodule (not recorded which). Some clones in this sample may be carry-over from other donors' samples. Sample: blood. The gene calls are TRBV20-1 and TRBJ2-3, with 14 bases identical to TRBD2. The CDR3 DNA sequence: TGCAGTGCTATGACTAGCGGGAGGGGCACAGATACGCAGTATTTT. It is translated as CSAMTSGRGTDTQYF.